In its sample, the clone carrying this T cell receptor beta chain was seen many times. Its antigen is unidentified. The CDR3 runs 13 residues. Germline V lookup: CDR1 SNHLY, CDR2 FYNNEI. V lost 4 bases to trimming and J lost 2 bases, with 9 bases between them. Stated time point: persistent/refractory GD, antithyroid drugs over 5 years with positive TRAb. TCR sequences were obtained from RNA taken from PBMCs. Investigators prepared the TCR beta libraries by applying iRepertoire HTBI primers and Arm-PCR of CDR3 regions. TCRdb passed the multiplex PCR reads through MiXCR, listing each CDR3 protein once. The table lists about 470,000 distinct CDR3 sequences, around 21% of them singletons. The entry originates in a study of regulatory T cells in long-lasting Graves disease. Study outcomes and limitations: Segments TRBV28, TRBJ1-2 and TRBJ2-5 showed preferential usage in persistent disease.

The rearrangement links TRBV2 to TRBJ2-7; tentative D call: TRBD1 (5 bases). The receptor comes from a female donor with Graves disease. The sample here was peripheral blood mononuclear cells (PBMCs), taken when the disease was refractory, from a patient treated with antithyroid drugs. The chain's CDR3 is CASSVGVPYEQYF. CDR3 sequence (DNA): TGTGCCAGCAGTGTAGGGGTCCCCTACGAGCAGTACTTC.